A selection of T cell receptor beta chains follows, all from one sample in a study of monozygotic twins with inflammatory bowel disease. TCRdb re-analyzed the 5' RACE reads; it lists each CDR3 protein once, without DNA. The sample has 210,000 or so distinct CDR3 sequences. Sequenced material: blood. The receptors here all came from a human donor with ulcerative colitis or Crohn's disease, or a healthy co-twin of an affected twin (not recorded which). CDR3s include the opening cysteine and the closing phenylalanine or tryptophan.

>TRBV5-1|14|TRBJ2-7
CASSLGRKGATEYF
>TRBV2|13|TRBJ2-5
CASRDHAQETQYF
>TRBV11-2|16|TRBJ1-1
CASSPVDRSGPLEAFF
>TRBV20-1|14|TRBJ1-1
CSASTGGQNTEAFF
>TRBV5-1|16|TRBJ2-2
CASSFQGASNAGELFF
>TRBV6-2/TRBV6-3|12|TRBJ1-2
CASSYSAYGYTF
>TRBV7-3|15|TRBJ2-1
CASSLGQGSHNEQFF
>TRBV29-1|14|TRBJ1-1
CSVGPAGSNTEAFF
>TRBV6-5|18|TRBJ1-5
CASKEQSGSQFSNQPQHF
>TRBV7-9|15|TRBJ2-4
CASSLGGQAKNIQYF
>TRBV28|13|TRBJ2-1
CASSLSSGGEQFF
>TRBV5-6|19|TRBJ2-7
CASSLGRGHRSSGAYEQYF
>TRBV5-1|19|TRBJ2-3
CASSSPGLAGGLGGNTQYF
>TRBV7-3|14|TRBJ2-3
CASSLTGHTDTQYF
>TRBV20-1|14|TRBJ1-1
CSADKTGENTEAFF
>TRBV7-9|16|TRBJ2-1
CASSSPPHPPYNEQFF
>TRBV5-1|15|TRBJ2-3
CASSLERTYTDTQYF
>TRBV9|16|TRBJ2-2
CASSVTGGANTGELFF